These T cell receptor beta chains were read from a single sample in a study of blood T cells in healthy people across ages. MiXCR, applied by TCRdb to the 5' RACE reads, yields one record per CDR3 protein. In the table there are 1.5 million or so distinct CDR3 sequences, roughly 45% of which are singletons. Sequenced input: blood. Receptor source: a woman under 30 in good health. The CDR3 runs from the conserved cysteine through the conserved F or W. The order of the fields is V gene, J gene, CDR3 protein.

TRBV20-1,TRBJ2-5,CSALIAAQETQYF
TRBV9,TRBJ1-1,CASSVAGVNTEAFF
TRBV29-1,TRBJ2-1,CSVARQIQGGEQFF
TRBV2,TRBJ1-2,CASSLTGRYGYTF
TRBV7-9,TRBJ2-1,CASSPGLAGTHRPYNEQFF
TRBV20-1,TRBJ1-1,CSAPPPGSNTEAFF
TRBV4-1,TRBJ2-7,CASSHPPGGNYEQYF
TRBV27,TRBJ2-3,CASSPASRFTDTQYF
TRBV5-4,TRBJ2-3,CASSPSQVVSTDTQYF
TRBV7-9,TRBJ1-6,CASSGGDTIPGSPLHF
TRBV19,TRBJ1-2,CASNGGHYGYTF
TRBV7-2,TRBJ2-1,CASSLRRLDKNEKFF
TRBV7-2,TRBJ2-1,CASSQLAGDTEQFF
TRBV20-1,TRBJ1-5,CSAREQGNSNQPQHF
TRBV25-1,TRBJ1-6,CASSECMGSRKCSPLHF
TRBV20-1,TRBJ2-3,CSARRTSGADTQYF
TRBV2,TRBJ1-2,CVSTRGGGTDYGYTF
TRBV10-3,.,CAISVSGRLSEQYF
TRBV27,TRBJ2-1,CASSLYGSGRADNEQFF
TRBV9,TRBJ2-5,CASSNGVYSGGPGETQYF
TRBV29-1,TRBJ2-3,CSVTTADTQYF
TRBV2,TRBJ2-1,CASSESIYEQFF
TRBV6-6,TRBJ2-7,CASRPGQAYEQYF
TRBV20-1,TRBJ2-1,CSARAGTSGRSSYNEQFF
TRBV11-1,TRBJ2-5,CASRSSISRGETQYF
TRBV20-1,TRBJ1-5,CSAIRQGGNQPQHF
TRBV20-1,TRBJ1-2,CSLRPAAGYTF
TRBV6-5,TRBJ2-3,CASRPAGATDTQYF
TRBV28,TRBJ2-5,CASSSKRDRGVGEETQYF
TRBV20-1,TRBJ2-7,CSASQGYEQYF
TRBV28,TRBJ1-2,CASSSQNGYTF
TRBV12-3/TRBV12-4,TRBJ1-6,CASSLGVSDNSPLHF
TRBV20-1,TRBJ2-1,CSARVRGALYNEQFF